The present T cell receptor beta chain was sequenced within a study of shared clonotypes between healthy human individuals. The wider study: The composition of the donors was a couple of women and a few men aged 18 to 49.

Naive CD8 cells lacked CD45RO, underwent positive selection for CCR7 and left out terminally differentiated effector memory CD45RA+ cells. TCRdb's table, derived via immunoSEQ multiplex PCR, lists solely in-frame clones and lacks some. This table has hundreds of thousands of clones, roughly 98% appearing once. The germline CDR1 and CDR2 sequences are LNHDA and SQIVND (reference sequence). There are 13 residues in the CDR3. Trimming at V came to 3 bases and at J to 9 bases, leaving 3 bases not matched to a gene. The chain has TRBV19 and TRBJ2-1; 9 bases map to TRBD2. The TCR comes from a man aged 25-40 years in good health. The specimen was naive CD8+ T cells sorted from blood. The CDR3: CASSMIAGVEQFF. CDR3 DNA: TGTGCCAGTAGTATGATAGCGGGAGTTGAGCAGTTCTTC.